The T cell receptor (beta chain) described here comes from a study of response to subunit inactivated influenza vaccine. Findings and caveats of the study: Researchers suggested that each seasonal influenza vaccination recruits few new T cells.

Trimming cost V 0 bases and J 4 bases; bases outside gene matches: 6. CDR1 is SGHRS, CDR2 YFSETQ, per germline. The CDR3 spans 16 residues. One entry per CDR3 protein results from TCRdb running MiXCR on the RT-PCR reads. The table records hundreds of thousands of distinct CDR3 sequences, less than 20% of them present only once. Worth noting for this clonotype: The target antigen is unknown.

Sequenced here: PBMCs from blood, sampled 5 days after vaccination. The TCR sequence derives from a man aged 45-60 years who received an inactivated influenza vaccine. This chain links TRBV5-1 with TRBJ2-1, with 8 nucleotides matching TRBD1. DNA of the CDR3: TGCGCCAGCAGCTTGGAATCGTGGACAGGGTACAATGAGCAGTTCTTC. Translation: CASSLESWTGYNEQFF.